This T cell receptor beta chain originates from a study of blood T cell repertoires in COVID-19. As for the study in general: T cells, B-cell-depleted T cells, or PBMCs supplied cDNA or gDNA.

TCRdb's copy holds only in-frame clones and misses some; the assay was immunoSEQ multiplex PCR. The table records some 210,000 clones, 65% to 90% of them present only once. This CDR3 is built from 20 residues. Per the germline V gene, CDR1 is KGHSH and CDR2 is LQKENI. The V gene lost 1 base and the J gene lost 5 bases, with 26 bases spanning the gap. This receptor was identified in a woman aged 50 to 60 with acute COVID-19. The gene calls are TRBV18 and TRBJ2-2; tentatively, D is TRBD1 (6 bases). The specimen sequenced was PBMCs or T cells enriched from blood (not recorded which). The CDR3 region has the DNA TGTGCCAGCTCACCACGTTTCACAGGGCAGCGTGAGTTCGAGACCGGGGAGCTGTTTTTT. Protein: CASSPRFTGQREFETGELFF.